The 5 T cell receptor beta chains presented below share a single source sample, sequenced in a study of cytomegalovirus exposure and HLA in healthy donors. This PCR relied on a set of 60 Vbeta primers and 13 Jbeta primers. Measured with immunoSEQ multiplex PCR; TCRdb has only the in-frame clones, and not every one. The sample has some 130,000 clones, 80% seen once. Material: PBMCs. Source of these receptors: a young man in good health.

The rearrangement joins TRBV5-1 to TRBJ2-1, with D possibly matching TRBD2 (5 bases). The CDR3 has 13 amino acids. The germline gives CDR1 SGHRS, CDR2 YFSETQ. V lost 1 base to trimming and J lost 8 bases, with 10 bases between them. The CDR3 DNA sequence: TGCGCCAGCAGCTTGACTAGGAGCGATGAGCAGTTCTTC. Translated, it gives CASSLTRSDEQFF. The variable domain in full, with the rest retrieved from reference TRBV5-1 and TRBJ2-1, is KAGVTQTPRYLIKTRGQQVTLSCSPISGHRSVSWYQQTPGQGLQFLFEYFSETQRNKGNFPGRFSGRQFSNSRSEMNVSTLELGDSALYLCASSLTRSDEQFFGPGTRLTVL.

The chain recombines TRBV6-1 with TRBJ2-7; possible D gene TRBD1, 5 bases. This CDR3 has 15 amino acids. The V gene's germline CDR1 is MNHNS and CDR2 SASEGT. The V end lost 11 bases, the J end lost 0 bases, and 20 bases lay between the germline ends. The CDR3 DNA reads TGTGCCGCAGCAGGGTGGGCGTCTCGCTCCTACGAGCAGTACTTC. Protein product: CAAAGWASRSYEQYF.

CDR3 in amino acids: CASSESNEQFF. CDR3 nucleotide sequence: TGTGCCAGCAGTGAATCTAATGAGCAGTTCTTC. The V and J genes are TRBV2 and TRBJ2-1; D not resolved. The CDR3 has 11 residues. Trimming stripped 2 bases from V and 7 bases from J, with 3 bases between. Germline lookup yields CDR1 SNHLY and CDR2 FYNNEI. Drawing the rest from reference TRBV2 and TRBJ2-1, the complete variable domain is EPEVTQTPSHQVTQMGQEVILRCVPISNHLYFYWYRQILGQKVEFLVSFYNNEISEKSEIFDDQFSVERPDGSNFTLKIRSTKLEDSAMYFCASSESNEQFFGPGTRLTVL.

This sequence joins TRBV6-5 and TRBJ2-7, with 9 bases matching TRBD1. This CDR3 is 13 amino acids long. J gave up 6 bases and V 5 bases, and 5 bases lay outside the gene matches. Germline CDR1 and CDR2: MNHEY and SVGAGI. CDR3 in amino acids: CASSRDRVGEQYF. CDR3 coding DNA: TGTGCCAGCAGTCGGGACAGGGTGGGCGAGCAGTACTTC.

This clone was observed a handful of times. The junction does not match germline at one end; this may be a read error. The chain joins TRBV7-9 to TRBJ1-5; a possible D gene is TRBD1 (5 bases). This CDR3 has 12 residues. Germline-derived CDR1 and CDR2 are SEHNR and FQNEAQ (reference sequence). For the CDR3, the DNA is TGTTCCAGCAGCCCCCCAGGGCAGCCCCAGCATTTT. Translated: CSSSPPGQPQHF.